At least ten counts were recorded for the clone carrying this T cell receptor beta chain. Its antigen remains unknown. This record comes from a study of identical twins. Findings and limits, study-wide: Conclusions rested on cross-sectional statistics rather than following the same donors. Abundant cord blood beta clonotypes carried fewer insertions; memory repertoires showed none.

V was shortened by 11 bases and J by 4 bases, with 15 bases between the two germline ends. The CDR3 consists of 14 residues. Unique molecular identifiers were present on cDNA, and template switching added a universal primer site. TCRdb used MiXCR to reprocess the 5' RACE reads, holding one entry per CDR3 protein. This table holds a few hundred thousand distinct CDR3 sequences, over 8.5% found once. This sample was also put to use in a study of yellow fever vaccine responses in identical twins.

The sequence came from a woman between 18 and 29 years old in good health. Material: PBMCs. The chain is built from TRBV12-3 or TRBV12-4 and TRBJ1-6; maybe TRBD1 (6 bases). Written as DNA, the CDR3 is TGTGCCGTCCGGGGGGCAGCTTATAATTCACCCCTCCACTTT. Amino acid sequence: CAVRGAAYNSPLHF.